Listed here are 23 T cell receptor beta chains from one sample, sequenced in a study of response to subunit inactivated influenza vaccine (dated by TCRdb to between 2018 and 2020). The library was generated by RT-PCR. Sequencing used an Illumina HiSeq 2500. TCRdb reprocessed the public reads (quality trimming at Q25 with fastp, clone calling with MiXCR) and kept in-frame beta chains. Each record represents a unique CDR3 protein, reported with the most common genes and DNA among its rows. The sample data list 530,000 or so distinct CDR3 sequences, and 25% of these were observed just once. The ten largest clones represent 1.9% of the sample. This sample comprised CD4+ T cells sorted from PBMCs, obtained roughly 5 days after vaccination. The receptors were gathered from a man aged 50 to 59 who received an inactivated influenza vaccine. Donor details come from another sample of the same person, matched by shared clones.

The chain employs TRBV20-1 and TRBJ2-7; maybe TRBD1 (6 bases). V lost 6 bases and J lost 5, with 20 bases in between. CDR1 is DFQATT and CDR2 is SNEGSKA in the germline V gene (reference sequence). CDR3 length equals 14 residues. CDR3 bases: TGCAGTGCCTTCCGGACAGAGTTTACTGACGAGCAGTACTTC. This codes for CSAFRTEFTDEQYF.

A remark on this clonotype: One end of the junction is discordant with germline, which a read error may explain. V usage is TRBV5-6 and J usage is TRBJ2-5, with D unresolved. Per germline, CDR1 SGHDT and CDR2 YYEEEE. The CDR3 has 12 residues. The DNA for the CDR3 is TGTGCCTGCAGCTTGGTGGGAGAGACCCAGTACTTC. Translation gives CACSLVGETQYF.

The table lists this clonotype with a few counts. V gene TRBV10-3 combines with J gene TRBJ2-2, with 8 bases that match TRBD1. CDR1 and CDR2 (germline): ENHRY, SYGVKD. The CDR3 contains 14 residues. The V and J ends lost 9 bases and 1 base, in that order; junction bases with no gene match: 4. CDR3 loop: CAMSGTGNTGELFF. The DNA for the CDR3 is TGTGCCATGTCCGGGACAGGGAACACCGGGGAGCTGTTTTTT.

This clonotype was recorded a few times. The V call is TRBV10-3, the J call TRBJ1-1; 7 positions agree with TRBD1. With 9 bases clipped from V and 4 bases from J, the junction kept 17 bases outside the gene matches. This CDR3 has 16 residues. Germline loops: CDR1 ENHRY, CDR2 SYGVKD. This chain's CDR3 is CAIRPPEGHRGTEAFF. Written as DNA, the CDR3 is TGTGCCATACGACCCCCGGAGGGGCACAGGGGCACTGAAGCTTTCTTT.

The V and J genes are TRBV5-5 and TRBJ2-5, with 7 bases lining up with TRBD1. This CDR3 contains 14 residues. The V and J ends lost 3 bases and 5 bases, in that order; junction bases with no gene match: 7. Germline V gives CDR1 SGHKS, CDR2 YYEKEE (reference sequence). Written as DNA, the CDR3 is TGTGCCAGCAGCTCTTTACAGGGGTGGGAGACCCAGTACTTC. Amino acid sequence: CASSSLQGWETQYF.

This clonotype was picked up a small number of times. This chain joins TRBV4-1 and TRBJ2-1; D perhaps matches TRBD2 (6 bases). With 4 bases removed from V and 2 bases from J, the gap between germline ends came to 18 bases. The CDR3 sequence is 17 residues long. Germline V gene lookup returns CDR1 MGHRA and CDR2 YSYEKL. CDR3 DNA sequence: TGCGCCAGCAGCCCGTCCGGTTGGCGGGGAACCTACAATGAGCAGTTCTTC. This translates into CASSPSGWRGTYNEQFF.

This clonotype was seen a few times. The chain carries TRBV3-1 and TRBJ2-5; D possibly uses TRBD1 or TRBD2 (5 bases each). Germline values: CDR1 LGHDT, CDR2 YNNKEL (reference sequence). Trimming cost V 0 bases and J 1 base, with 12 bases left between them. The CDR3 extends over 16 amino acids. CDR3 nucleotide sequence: TGTGCCAGCAGCCAAGATCGAGGGGTGGTCCAAGAGACCCAGTACTTC. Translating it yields CASSQDRGVVQETQYF.

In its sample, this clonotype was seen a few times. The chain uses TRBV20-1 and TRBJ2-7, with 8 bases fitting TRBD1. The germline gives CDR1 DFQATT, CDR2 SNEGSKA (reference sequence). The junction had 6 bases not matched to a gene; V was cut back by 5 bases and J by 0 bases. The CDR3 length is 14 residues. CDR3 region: CSAARQGPSYEQYF. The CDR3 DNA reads TGCAGTGCTGCCCGACAGGGGCCCTCCTACGAGCAGTACTTC.

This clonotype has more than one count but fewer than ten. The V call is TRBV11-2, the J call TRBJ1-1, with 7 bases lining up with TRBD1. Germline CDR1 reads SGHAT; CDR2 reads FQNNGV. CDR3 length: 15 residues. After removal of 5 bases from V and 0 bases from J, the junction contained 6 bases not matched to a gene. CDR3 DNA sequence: TGTGCCAGCAGCGCCCAGGGACAGTTGAACACTGAAGCTTTCTTT. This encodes CASSAQGQLNTEAFF.

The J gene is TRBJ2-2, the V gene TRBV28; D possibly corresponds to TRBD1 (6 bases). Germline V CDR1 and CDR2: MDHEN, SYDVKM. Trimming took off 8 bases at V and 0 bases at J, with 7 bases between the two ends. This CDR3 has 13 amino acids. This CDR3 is CASEGANTGELFF. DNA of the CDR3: TGTGCCAGCGAGGGGGCGAACACCGGGGAGCTGTTTTTT. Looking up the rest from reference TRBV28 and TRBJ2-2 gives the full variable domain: DVKVTQSSRYLVKRTGEKVFLECVQDMDHENMFWYRQDPGLGLRLIYFSYDVKMKEKGDIPEGYSVSREKKERFSLILESASTNQTSMYLCASEGANTGELFFGEGSRLTVL.

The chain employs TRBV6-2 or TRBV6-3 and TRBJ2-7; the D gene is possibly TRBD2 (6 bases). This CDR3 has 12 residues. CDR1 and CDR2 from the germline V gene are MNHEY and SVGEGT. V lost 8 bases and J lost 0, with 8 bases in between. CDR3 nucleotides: TGTGCCAGCGGCGGGAACTCCTACGAGCAGTACTTC. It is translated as CASGGNSYEQYF.

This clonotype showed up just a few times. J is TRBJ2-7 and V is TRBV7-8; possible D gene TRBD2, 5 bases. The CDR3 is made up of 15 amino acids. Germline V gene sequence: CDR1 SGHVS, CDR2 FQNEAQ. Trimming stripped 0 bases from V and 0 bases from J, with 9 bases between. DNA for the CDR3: TGTGCCAGCAGCTTAGCGCCCGGGGTCTCCTACGAGCAGTACTTC. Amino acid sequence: CASSLAPGVSYEQYF. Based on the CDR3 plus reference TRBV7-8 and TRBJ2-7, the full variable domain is GAGVSQSPRYKVAKRGQDVALRCDPISGHVSLFWYQQALGQGPEFLTYFQNEAQLDKSGLPSDRFFAERPEGSVSTLKIQRTQQEDSAVYLCASSLAPGVSYEQYFGPGTRLTVT.

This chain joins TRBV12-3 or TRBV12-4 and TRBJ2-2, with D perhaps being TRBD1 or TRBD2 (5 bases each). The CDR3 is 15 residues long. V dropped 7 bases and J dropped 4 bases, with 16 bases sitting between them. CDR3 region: CASTQPGRITGELFF. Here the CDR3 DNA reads TGTGCCAGCACCCAGCCGGGACGGATCACCGGGGAGCTGTTTTTT.

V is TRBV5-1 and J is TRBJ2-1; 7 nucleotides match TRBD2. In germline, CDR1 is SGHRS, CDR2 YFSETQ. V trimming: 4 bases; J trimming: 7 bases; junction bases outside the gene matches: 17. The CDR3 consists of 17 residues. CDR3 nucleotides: TGCGCCAGCAGCCCTGGACTTGCGGGAGTATTGACGAATGAGCAGTTCTTC. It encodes CASSPGLAGVLTNEQFF. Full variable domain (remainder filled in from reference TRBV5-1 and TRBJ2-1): KAGVTQTPRYLIKTRGQQVTLSCSPISGHRSVSWYQQTPGQGLQFLFEYFSETQRNKGNFPGRFSGRQFSNSRSEMNVSTLELGDSALYLCASSPGLAGVLTNEQFFGPGTRLTVL.

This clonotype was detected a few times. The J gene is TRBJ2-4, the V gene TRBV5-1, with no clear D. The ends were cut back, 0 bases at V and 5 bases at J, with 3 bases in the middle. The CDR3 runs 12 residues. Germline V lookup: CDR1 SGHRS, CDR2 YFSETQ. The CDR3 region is CASSLVENIQYF. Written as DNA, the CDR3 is TGCGCCAGCAGCTTGGTGGAAAACATTCAGTACTTC. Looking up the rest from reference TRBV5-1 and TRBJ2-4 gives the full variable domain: KAGVTQTPRYLIKTRGQQVTLSCSPISGHRSVSWYQQTPGQGLQFLFEYFSETQRNKGNFPGRFSGRQFSNSRSEMNVSTLELGDSALYLCASSLVENIQYFGAGTRLSVL.

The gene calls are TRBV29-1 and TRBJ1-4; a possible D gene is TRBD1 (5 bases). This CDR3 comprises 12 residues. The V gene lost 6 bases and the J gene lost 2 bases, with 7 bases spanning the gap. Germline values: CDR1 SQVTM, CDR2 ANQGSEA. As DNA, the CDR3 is TGCAGCGTACGGGACACTAATGAAAAACTGTTTTTT. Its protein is CSVRDTNEKLFF.

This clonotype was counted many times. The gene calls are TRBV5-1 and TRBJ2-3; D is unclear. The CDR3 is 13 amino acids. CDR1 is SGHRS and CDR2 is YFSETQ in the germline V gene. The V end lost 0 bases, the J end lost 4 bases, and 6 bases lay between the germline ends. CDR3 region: CASSLVGSDTQYF. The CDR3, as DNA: TGCGCCAGCAGCTTGGTGGGGTCAGATACGCAGTATTTT.

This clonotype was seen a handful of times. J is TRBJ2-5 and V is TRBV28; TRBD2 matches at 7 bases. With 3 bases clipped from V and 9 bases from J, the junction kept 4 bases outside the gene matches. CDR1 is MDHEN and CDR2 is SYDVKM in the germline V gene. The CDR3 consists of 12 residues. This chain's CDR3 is CASSLAGEAQYF. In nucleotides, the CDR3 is TGTGCCAGCAGTTTGGCGGGGGAGGCCCAGTACTTC.

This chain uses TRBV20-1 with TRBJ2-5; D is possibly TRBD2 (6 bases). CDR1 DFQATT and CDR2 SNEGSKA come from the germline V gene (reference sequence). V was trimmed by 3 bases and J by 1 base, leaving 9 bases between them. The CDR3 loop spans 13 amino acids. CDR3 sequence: CSARGGTQETQYF. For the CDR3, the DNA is TGCAGTGCTAGGGGGGGAACCCAAGAGACCCAGTACTTC.

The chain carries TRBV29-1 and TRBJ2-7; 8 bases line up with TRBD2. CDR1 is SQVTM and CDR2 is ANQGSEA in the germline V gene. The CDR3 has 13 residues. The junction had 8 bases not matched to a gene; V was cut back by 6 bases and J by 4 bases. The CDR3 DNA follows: TGCAGCGTAGCCGGGACTAGACTATACGAGCAGTACTTC. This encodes CSVAGTRLYEQYF.

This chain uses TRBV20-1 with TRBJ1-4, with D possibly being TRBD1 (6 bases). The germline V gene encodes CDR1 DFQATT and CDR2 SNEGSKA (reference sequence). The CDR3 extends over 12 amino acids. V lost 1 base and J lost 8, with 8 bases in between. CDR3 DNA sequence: TGCAGTGCTAGAGCAGGGGACGAAAAACTGTTTTTT. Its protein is CSARAGDEKLFF.

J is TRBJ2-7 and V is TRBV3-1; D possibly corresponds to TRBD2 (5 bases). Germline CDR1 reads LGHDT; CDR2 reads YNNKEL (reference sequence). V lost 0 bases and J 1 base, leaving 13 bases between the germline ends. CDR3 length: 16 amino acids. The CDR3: CASSQDLARTSYEQYF. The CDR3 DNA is TGTGCCAGCAGCCAAGATCTCGCCAGGACTTCCTACGAGCAGTACTTC.

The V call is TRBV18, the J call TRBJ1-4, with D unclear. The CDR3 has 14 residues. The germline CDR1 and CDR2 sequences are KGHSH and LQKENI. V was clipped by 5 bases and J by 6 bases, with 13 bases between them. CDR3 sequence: CASSALRTDEKLFF. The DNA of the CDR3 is TGTGCCAGCTCAGCCTTGCGGACGGATGAAAAACTGTTTTTT.